This TCR beta chain was recovered during a study of blood T cells in healthy people across ages. Study results and caveats: A strong correlation between TCR beta diversity and naive T cell percentage was seen.

Trimming took 2 bases from V and 5 from J; bases not matched to a gene: 14. The CDR3 loop spans 17 amino acids. Germline V gene data show CDR1 as DFQATT and CDR2 as SNEGSKA (reference sequence). About this clonotype: What it recognizes is unknown.

The use of a sample-barcoded 5' primer and a J-beta primer mix characterized a second PCR of roughly 6 to 11 cycles. Sequencing of every sample gave 3 million or more CDR3-containing paired-end reads. Each CDR3 protein is one row after TCRdb ran MiXCR on the 5' RACE reads. The data hold fewer than 800,000 distinct CDR3 sequences, with about 34% observed a single time. The sequence derives from a woman at least 80 years old in good health. The sample taken for sequencing was blood. The chain joins TRBV20-1 to TRBJ2-5; TRBD2 agrees at 10 bases. Here the CDR3 DNA reads TGCAGTGCTAGAAACGGGGGGCTAGCGGGGGTCGATGAGACCCAGTACTTC. Its translation: CSARNGGLAGVDETQYF.